This T cell receptor beta chain was recovered during a study of T-cell reconstitution after alpha-beta-depleted transplantation in children. CDR3 length equals 15 residues. CDR1 LGHDT and CDR2 YNNKEL come from the germline V gene (reference sequence). The ends were cut back, 2 bases at V and 0 bases at J, with 9 bases in the middle. Preparation of the TCRbeta library involved a method that used unique molecular identifiers. Via MiXCR, TCRdb re-called the PCR reads, giving one row per CDR3 protein. The profile shows a few hundred thousand distinct CDR3 sequences, 10% of them singletons. The chain combines TRBV3-1 with TRBJ2-3; maybe TRBD2 (6 bases). This sample comprised PBMCs from the stem cell graft donor, obtained from the stem cell graft. This TCR derives from a human donor who donated a stem cell graft to a child with acute lymphoblastic leukemia. For the CDR3, the DNA is TGTGCCAGCAGCCAATCCGGGACTAGCACAGATACGCAGTATTTT. Translating gives CASSQSGTSTDTQYF.